This TCR beta chain originates from a study of T cell responses to AZD1222 COVID-19 vaccine (dated by TCRdb to the early 2020s). For context, the study as a whole: TCR sequencing covered approximately 230 trial participants: 200 to 220 given two doses of AZD1222 and approximately 25 given two doses of MenACWY control vaccine. Enrollment into the trials was organized by age into subgroups of 18-55, 56-69 and 70-plus years, and those subgroups contained about 160, 30 and 59 TCR-sequenced participants, respectively. Here is what the overall study found, with its caveats: Participants were mostly white British, with more females than males. The authors suggested clonal diversity may have been underestimated. The 56-69-year group was small, and its depth increase did not reach significance, likely because of low power. Only five to seven AZD1222 recipients were SARS-CoV-2 seropositive at baseline, limiting conclusions about previously exposed vaccinees. No day 14 peak-response samples were available, so repertoires were characterized only after the peak T cell response. A significant rise in spike-specific TCR breadth and depth was observed after two AZD1222 doses relative to day 0 and relative to MenACWY recipients. Reportedly, almost half of the unique spike-specific TCRs recognized epitopes lying outside the regions that are mutated in the B.1.351 and B.1.1.7 variants. The vaccine-associated CD4 TCRs covered the entire spike protein, and the dominant responses fell in regions 160-218 and 743-854.

The CDR3 regions of human TCRbeta chains were analyzed by immunosequencing. Concerning the study's data processing: TCRs in the repertoires were matched against a reference library of SARS-CoV-2-specific TCRs that had been generated with the MIRA antigen-specificity platform. Breadth was defined as the fraction of unique TCRs that were SARS-CoV-2-associated. Depth was defined as the fraction of total T cells that were SARS-CoV-2-associated. Each spike-specific TCR was assigned to its reactive spike region and to a CD4 or CD8 class using the MIRA data. Log10-transformed breadth and depth values were compared by one-way ANOVA with Sidak's multiple comparisons tests. As stored in TCRdb, this immuneACCESS dataset retains in-frame rearrangements with V and J assigned. A fraction of the clones does not appear; measured against another copy, unresolved V genes explain less than half of the discrepancy, and the remainder lacks a known reason. V, J and clone size are taken as reported in that table, and D and trimming were inferred from the DNA itself. This sample is represented by approximately 200,000 clones; around 87% of them were singletons. The top ten clonotypes cover 2.5% to 3% of the sample.

The time point label, read with the paper, signifies: baseline before first vaccination. In the paper's terms, the treatment or condition label means: meningococcal conjugate vaccine given as trial control. Vaccinee samples were obtained from the UK trials COV001 and COV002, which included a single-blind randomized controlled phase 2/3 trial of AZD1222 (ChAdOx1 nCoV-19) in healthy adults. For TCRbeta chain sequencing, PBMC samples from trial participants were taken at day 0 and at day 28 after the second dose. About this clone itself: No cognate antigen has been identified for it. Base quality data are lacking; no much larger clone is found one base away.

The source was peripheral blood, collected on day 0 of MenACWY control vaccination. The clonotype was recovered from an adult in good health.

Read as DNA, the sequence is TGTGCCAGCAGTTTAATGCCCGGGGGGGGAGGCTACACCTTC. The translation is CASSLMPGGGGYTF. The chain joins TRBV27 to TRBJ1-2; TRBD1 is perhaps the D gene, given 5 matching bases. The CDR3 goes from the cysteine to the phenylalanine over 14 residues. Of all the DNA, just the CDR3 is kept, 42 bases in frame from base 1. The germline V gene (reference sequence) specifies MNHEY as CDR1 and SMNVEV as CDR2. V was cut back by 2 bases and J by 8 bases, leaving a gap of 15 bases between them.